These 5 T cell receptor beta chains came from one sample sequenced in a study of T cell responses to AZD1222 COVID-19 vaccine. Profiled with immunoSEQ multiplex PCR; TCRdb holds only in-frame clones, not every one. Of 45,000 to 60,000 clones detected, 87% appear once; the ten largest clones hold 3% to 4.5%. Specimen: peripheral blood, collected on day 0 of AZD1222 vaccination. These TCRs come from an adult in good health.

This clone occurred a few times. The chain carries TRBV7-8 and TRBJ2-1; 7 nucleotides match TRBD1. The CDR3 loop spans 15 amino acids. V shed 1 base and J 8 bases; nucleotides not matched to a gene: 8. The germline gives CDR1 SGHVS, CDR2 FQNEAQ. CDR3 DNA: TGTGCCAGCAGCTTAGGGCGGACAGGTCTCGATGAGCAGTTCTTC. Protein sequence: CASSLGRTGLDEQFF.

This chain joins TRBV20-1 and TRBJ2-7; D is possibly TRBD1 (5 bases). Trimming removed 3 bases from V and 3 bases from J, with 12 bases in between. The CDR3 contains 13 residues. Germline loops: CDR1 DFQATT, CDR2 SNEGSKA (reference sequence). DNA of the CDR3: TGCAGTGCTAGTCTGGGGCACGGCTACGAGCAGTACTTC. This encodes CSASLGHGYEQYF.

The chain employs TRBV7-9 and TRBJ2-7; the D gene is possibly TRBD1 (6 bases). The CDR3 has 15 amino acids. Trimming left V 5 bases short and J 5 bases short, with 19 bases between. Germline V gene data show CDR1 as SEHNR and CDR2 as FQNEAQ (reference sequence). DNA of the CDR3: TGTGCCAGCAGCCAGACAGGTGGCATTCTGAACGAGCAGTACTTC. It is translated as CASSQTGGILNEQYF.

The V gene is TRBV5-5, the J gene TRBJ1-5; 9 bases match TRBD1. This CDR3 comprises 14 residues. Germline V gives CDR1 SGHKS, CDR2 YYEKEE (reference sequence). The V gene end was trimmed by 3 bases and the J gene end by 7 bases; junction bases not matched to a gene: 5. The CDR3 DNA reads TGTGCCAGCAGCTCCACAGGGGGCAGGCAGCCCCAGCATTTT. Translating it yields CASSSTGGRQPQHF.

The CDR3 bases are TGTGCCAGCAGCTTTACAGGGTCGAACACTGAAGCTTTCTTT. As protein: CASSFTGSNTEAFF. The V call is TRBV7-2, the J call TRBJ1-1; TRBD1 is a possible D gene (6 bases). The V end lost 3 bases, the J end lost 1 base, and 9 bases lay between the germline ends. The CDR3 sequence is 14 residues long. Germline lookup yields CDR1 SGHTA and CDR2 FQGNSA.